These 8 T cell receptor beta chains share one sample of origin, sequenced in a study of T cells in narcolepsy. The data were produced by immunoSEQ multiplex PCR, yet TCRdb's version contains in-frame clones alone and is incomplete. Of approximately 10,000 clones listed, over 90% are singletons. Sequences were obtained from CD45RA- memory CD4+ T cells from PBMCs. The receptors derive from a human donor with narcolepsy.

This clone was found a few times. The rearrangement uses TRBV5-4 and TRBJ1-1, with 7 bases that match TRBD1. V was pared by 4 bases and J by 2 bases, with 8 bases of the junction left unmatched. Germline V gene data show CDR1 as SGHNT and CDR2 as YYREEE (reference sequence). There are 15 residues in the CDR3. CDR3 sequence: CASSPRTGINTEAFF. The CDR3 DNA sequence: TGTGCCAGCAGCCCCCGGACAGGCATTAACACTGAAGCTTTCTTT.

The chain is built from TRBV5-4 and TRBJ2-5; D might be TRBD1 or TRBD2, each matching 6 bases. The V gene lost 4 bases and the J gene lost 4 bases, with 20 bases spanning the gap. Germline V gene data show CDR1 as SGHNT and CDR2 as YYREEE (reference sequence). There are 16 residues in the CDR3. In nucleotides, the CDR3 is TGTGCCAGCAGCCCAGGCTTTGGCCCGGGGGCAGAGACCCAGTACTTC. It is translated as CASSPGFGPGAETQYF.

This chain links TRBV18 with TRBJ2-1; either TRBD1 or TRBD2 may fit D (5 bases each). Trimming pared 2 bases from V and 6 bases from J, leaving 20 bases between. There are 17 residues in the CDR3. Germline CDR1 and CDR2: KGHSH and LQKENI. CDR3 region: CASSPSQGDWNGNEQFF. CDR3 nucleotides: TGTGCCAGCTCACCAAGTCAGGGAGATTGGAATGGCAATGAGCAGTTCTTC.

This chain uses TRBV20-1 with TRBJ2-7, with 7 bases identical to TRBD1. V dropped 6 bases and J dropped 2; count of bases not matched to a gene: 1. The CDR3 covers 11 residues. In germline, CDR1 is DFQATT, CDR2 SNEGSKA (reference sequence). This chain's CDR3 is CSAGQAYEQYF. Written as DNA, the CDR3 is TGCAGTGCAGGACAGGCCTACGAGCAGTACTTC.

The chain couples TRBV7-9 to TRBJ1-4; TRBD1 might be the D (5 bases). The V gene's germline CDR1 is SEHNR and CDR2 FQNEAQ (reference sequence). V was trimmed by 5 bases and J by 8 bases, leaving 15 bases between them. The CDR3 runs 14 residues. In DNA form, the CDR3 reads TGTGCCAGCAGCCAAGGGAGGGGACGCGAAAAACTGTTTTTT. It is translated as CASSQGRGREKLFF.

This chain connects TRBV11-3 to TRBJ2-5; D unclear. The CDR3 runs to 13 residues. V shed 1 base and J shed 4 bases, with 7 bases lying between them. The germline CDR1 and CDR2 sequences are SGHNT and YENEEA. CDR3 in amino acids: CASSLGPRETQYF. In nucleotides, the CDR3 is TGTGCCAGCAGCTTAGGGCCGCGAGAGACCCAGTACTTC.

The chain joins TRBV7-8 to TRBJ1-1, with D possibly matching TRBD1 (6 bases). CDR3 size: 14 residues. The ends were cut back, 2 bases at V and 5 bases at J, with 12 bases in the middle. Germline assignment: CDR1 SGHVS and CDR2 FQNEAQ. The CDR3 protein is CASSLQGRETEAFF. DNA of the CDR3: TGTGCCAGCAGCTTACAGGGGAGGGAGACTGAAGCTTTCTTT.

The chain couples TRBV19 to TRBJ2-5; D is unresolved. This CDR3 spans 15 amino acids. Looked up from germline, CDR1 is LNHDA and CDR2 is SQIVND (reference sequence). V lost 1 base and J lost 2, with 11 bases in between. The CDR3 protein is CASSIGRLSQETQYF. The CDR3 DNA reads TGTGCCAGTAGTATAGGACGGTTGTCTCAAGAGACCCAGTACTTC.